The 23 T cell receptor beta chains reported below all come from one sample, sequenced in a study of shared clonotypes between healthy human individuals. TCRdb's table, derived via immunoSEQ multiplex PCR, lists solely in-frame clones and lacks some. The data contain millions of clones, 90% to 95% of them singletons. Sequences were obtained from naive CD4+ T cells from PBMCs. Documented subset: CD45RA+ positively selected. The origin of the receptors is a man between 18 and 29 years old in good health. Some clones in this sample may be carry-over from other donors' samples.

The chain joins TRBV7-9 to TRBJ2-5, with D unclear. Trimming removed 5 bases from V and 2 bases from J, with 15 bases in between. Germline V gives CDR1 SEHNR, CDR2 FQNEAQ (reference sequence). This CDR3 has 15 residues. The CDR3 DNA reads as TGTGCCAGCAGCGCCGGTCAGAGTAAACAAGAGACCCAGTACTTC. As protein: CASSAGQSKQETQYF.

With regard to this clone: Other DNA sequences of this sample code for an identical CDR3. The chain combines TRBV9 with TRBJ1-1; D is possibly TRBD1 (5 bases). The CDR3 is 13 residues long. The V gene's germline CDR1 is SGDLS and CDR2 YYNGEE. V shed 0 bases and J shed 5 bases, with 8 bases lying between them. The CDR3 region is CASSVVDSTEAFF. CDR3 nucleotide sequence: TGTGCCAGCAGCGTAGTAGACAGTACTGAAGCTTTCTTT.

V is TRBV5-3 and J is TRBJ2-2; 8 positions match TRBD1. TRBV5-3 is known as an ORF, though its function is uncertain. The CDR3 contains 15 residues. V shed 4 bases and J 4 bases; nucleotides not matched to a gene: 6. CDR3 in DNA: TGTGCCAGAAGCATTGGACAGGGTGCCACCGGGGAGCTGTTTTTT. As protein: CARSIGQGATGELFF.

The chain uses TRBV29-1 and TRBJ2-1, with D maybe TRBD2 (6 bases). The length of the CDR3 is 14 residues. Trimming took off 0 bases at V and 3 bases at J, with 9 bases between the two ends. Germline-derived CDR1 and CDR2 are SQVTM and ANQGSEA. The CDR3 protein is CSVEEGGGYNEQFF. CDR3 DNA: TGCAGCGTTGAAGAGGGGGGTGGCTACAATGAGCAGTTCTTC.

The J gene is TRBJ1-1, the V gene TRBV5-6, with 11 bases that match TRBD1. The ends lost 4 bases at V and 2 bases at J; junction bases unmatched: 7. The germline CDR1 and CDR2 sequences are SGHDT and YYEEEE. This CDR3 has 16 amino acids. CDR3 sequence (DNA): TGTGCCAGCAGCCCATGGACAGGGGGCTCAAACACTGAAGCTTTCTTT. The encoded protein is CASSPWTGGSNTEAFF.

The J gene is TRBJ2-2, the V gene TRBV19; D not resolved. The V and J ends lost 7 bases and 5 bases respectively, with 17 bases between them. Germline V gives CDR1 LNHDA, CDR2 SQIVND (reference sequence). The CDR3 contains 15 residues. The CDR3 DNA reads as TGTGCCAGTACCCCAGGAACAGTTCGAACCGGGGAGCTGTTTTTT. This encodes CASTPGTVRTGELFF.

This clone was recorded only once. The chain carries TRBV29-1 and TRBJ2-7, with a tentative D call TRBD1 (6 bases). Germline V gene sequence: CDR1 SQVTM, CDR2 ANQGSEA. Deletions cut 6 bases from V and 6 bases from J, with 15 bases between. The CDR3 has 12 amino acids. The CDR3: CSVAIQGSEQYF. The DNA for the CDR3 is TGCAGCGTCGCAATACAGGGTAGCGAGCAGTACTTC.

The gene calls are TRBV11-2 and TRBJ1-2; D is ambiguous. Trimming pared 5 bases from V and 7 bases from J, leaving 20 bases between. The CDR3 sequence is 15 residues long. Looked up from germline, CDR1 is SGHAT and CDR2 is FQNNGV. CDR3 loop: CASSPISGREPGYTF. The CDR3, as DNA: TGTGCCAGCAGCCCGATCAGCGGGAGGGAGCCTGGCTACACCTTC.

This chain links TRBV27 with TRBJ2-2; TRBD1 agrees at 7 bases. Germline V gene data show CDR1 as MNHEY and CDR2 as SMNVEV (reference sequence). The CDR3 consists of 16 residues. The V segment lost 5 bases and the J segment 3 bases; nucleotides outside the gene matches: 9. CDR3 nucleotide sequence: TGTGCCAGCAGTCAACAGGGGCAGGCTTACACCGGGGAGCTGTTTTTT. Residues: CASSQQGQAYTGELFF.

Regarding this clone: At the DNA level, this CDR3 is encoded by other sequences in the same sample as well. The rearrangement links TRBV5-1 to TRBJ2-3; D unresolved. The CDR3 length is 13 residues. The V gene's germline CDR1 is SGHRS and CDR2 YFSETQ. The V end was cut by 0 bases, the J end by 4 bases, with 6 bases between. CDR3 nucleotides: TGCGCCAGCAGCTTGGTGAGTGCAGATACGCAGTATTTT. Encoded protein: CASSLVSADTQYF.

CDR3 in amino acids: CAWAGVTAKNIQYF. The CDR3 nucleotides are TGTGCCTGGGCGGGGGTGACGGCCAAAAACATTCAGTACTTC. The chain has TRBV30 and TRBJ2-4, with 7 bases identical to TRBD2. This CDR3 contains 14 residues. V lost 5 bases and J lost 1; bases outside the gene matches: 5. Germline V lookup: CDR1 GTSNPN, CDR2 SVGIG (reference sequence).

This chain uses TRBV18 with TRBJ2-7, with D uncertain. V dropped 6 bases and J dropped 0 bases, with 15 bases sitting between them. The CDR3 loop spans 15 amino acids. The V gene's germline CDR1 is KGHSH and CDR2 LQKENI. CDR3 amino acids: CASSYSSFNSYEQYF. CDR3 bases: TGTGCCAGCTCGTACTCTAGTTTTAACTCCTACGAGCAGTACTTC.

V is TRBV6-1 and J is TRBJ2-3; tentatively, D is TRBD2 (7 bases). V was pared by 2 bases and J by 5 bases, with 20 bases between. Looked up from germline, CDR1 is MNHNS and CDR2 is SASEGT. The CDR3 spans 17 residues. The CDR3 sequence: CASSETGRALEGDTQYF. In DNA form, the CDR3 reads TGTGCCAGCAGTGAAACAGGGAGGGCCCTCGAGGGAGATACGCAGTATTTT.

Here the CDR3 reads CASSVKGAAGELFF. DNA of the CDR3: TGTGCCAGCAGCGTGAAGGGGGCTGCCGGGGAGCTGTTTTTT. The chain joins TRBV25-1 to TRBJ2-2; the match to TRBD1 covers 7 bases. From germline, CDR1 is MGHDK and CDR2 SYGVNS. The CDR3 is 14 residues long. V dropped 6 bases and J dropped 6; count of bases not matched to a gene: 7.

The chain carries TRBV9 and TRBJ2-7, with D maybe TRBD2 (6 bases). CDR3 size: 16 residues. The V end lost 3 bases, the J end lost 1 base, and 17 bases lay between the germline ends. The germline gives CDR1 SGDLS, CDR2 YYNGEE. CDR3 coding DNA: TGTGCCAGCAGCGCCCGCGAGTCGGGAGTTTCCTACGAGCAGTACTTC. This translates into CASSARESGVSYEQYF.

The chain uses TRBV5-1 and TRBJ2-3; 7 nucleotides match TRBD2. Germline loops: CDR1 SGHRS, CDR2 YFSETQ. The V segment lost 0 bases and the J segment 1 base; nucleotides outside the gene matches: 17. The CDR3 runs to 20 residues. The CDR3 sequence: CASSLGTLAAQRTRTDTQYF. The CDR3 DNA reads TGCGCCAGCAGCTTGGGGACTCTAGCGGCACAAAGAACTCGCACAGATACGCAGTATTTT.

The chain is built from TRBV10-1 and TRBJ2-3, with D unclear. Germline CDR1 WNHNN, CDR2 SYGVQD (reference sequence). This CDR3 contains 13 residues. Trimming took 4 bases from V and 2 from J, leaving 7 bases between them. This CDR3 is CASSAVFTDTQYF. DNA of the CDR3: TGCGCCAGCAGTGCGGTCTTCACAGATACGCAGTATTTT.

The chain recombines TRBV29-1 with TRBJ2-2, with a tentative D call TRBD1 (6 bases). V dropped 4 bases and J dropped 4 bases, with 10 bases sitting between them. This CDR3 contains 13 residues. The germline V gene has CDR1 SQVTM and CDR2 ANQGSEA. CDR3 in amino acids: CSVAHRVTGELFF. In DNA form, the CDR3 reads TGCAGCGTTGCTCACAGGGTCACCGGGGAGCTGTTTTTT.

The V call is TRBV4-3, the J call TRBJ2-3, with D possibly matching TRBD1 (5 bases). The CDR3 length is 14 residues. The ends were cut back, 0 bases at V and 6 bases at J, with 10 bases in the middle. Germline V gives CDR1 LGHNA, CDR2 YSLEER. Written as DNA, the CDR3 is TGCGCCAGCAGCCAAGATCCACAGGTGGATACGCAGTATTTT. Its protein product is CASSQDPQVDTQYF.

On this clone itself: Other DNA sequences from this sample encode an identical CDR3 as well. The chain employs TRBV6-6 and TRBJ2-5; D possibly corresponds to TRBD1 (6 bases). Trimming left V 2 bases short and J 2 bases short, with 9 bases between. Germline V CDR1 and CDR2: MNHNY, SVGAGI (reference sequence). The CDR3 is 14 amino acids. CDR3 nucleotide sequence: TGTGCCAGCAGTTACGGAGGACAGCAAGAGACCCAGTACTTC. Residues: CASSYGGQQETQYF.

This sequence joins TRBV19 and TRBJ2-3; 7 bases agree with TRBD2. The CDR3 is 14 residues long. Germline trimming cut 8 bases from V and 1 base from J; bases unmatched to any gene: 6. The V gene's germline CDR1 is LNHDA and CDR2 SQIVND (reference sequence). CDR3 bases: TGTGCCAGTGGGCTAGCGGTAGGCACAGATACGCAGTATTTT. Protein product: CASGLAVGTDTQYF.

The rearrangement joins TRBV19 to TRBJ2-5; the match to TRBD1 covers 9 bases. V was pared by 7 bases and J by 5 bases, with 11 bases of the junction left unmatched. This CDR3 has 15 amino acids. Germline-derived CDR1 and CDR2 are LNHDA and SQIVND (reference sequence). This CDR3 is CASTTPGQGGETQYF. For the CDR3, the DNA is TGTGCCAGTACCACGCCGGGACAGGGAGGGGAGACCCAGTACTTC.

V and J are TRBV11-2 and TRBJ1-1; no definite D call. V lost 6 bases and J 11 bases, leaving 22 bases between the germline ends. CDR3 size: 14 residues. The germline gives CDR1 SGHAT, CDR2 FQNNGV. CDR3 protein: CASSLTSFSVGAFF. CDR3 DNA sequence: TGTGCCAGCAGTTTGACTTCCTTCAGTGTGGGTGCTTTCTTT.